This note documents a single TCR beta chain sequence. Trimming cost V 0 bases and J 2 bases; bases outside gene matches: 5. Germline V gene sequence: CDR1 MNHEY, CDR2 SVGEGT. The CDR3 spans 16 residues. TCRdb reprocessed the 5' RACE reads with MiXCR, giving one entry per CDR3 protein. Counted here are approximately 260,000 distinct CDR3 sequences, about 8.9% occurring once; the ten biggest clones make up approximately 3%. This specimen comes from a study of identical twins. These data were also filed under a second study, of yellow fever vaccine responses in identical twins.

The clonotype comes from a woman between 18 and 30 years old in good health. The rearrangement links TRBV6-2 or TRBV6-3 to TRBJ2-7; TRBD1 aligns across 9 bases. Sample: CD8+ T cells sorted from blood. The CDR3 is CASSYSTGGLTYEQYF. The CDR3 coding sequence is TGTGCCAGCAGTTACTCCACAGGGGGCCTCACCTACGAGCAGTACTTC.